The present TCR beta chain was sequenced within a study of blood T cell repertoires in COVID-19. Study-wide background: Samples of COVID-19 (acute and convalescent) were obtained from the United States, Italy and Spain.

The authors' processing: Estimates of nucleated cell counts were drawn from the amplification of reference gene primers. Clones were sequenced by immunoSEQ multiplex PCR, and TCRdb holds only the in-frame ones, with some missing. That table gives V, J and clone size, and the DNA gave D and trimming. The sample carries around 100,000 clones, approximately 83% recorded once. This clone has just one count. Germline V gene lookup returns CDR1 SEHNR and CDR2 FQNEAQ (reference sequence). V lost 5 bases, J lost 9 bases, and 11 bases lay in between. This CDR3 contains 12 residues. Sequenced input: peripheral blood. V usage is TRBV7-9 and J usage is TRBJ1-5; no reliable D call. The receptor was derived from a woman aged 65 to 85 with acute or convalescent COVID-19. CDR3 loop: CASSPIPGPQHF. CDR3 nucleotide sequence: TGTGCCAGCAGCCCGATCCCAGGGCCCCAGCATTTT. Full variable domain (outside the CDR3, taken from reference TRBV7-9 and TRBJ1-5): DTGVSQNPRHKITKRGQNVTFRCDPISEHNRLYWYRQTLGQGPEFLTYFQNEAQLEKSRLLSDRFSAERPKGSFSTLEIQRTEQGDSAMYLCASSPIPGPQHFGDGTRLSIL.